Presented here are 8 T cell receptor beta chains from one specimen sequenced in a study of blood T cells in healthy people across ages. Then a second PCR, running about 6 to 11 cycles, was carried out with a sample-barcoded 5' primer and a J-beta primer mix. TCRdb redid the calling of the 5' RACE reads with MiXCR, one entry per CDR3 protein. There are roughly 1,300,000 distinct CDR3 sequences in the sample; 55% to 75% occur only once, and about 6.7% lies in the top ten. Sequenced: blood. The receptors shown here come from a man between 18 and 29 years old in good health.

The chain uses TRBV10-3 and TRBJ2-1; tentatively, D is TRBD1 or TRBD2 (5 bases each). Germline V gene sequence: CDR1 ENHRY, CDR2 SYGVKD. Trimming left V 6 bases short and J 5 bases short, with 11 bases between. This CDR3 spans 13 amino acids. In nucleotides, the CDR3 is TGTGCCATCAGCTCAGTGGGGGACAATGAGCAGTTCTTC. It encodes CAISSVGDNEQFF.

The chain uses TRBV10-2 and TRBJ2-1; 7 bases are a match to TRBD1. The CDR3 has 12 residues. V shed 0 bases and J 10 bases; nucleotides not matched to a gene: 0. CDR1 and CDR2 from the germline V gene are WSHSY and SAAADI. The CDR3 DNA follows: TGCGCCAGCAGTGAGTCGACAGGGGAGCAGTTCTTC. Protein: CASSESTGEQFF.

V is TRBV5-1 and J is TRBJ2-7; the match to TRBD1 covers 9 bases. Germline trimming cut 4 bases from V and 5 bases from J; bases unmatched to any gene: 7. The CDR3 is 14 amino acids. Germline V gene data show CDR1 as SGHRS and CDR2 as YFSETQ. The CDR3 bases are TGCGCCAGCAGCCCCGGGACAGGGTATGACGAGCAGTACTTC. Its protein is CASSPGTGYDEQYF.

The V gene is TRBV27, the J gene TRBJ1-5, with 8 bases identical to TRBD1. CDR3 size: 17 residues. The ends lost 6 bases at V and 7 bases at J; junction bases unmatched: 17. In germline, CDR1 is MNHEY, CDR2 SMNVEV (reference sequence). CDR3 loop: CASRSSLGRQGLQPQHF. In nucleotides, the CDR3 is TGTGCCAGCAGGTCCTCGTTAGGTCGACAGGGGCTCCAGCCCCAGCATTTT.

The CDR3 bases are TGTGCCACCCTAGGGATGAGCTCCTACGAGCAGTACTTC. Residues: CATLGMSSYEQYF. This chain joins TRBV27 and TRBJ2-7; D gene unclear. V was cut by 10 bases and J by 0 bases, with 13 bases left in between. The germline gives CDR1 MNHEY, CDR2 SMNVEV (reference sequence). The CDR3 is made up of 13 amino acids.

The rearrangement joins TRBV9 to TRBJ2-5, with 8 bases identical to TRBD2. The CDR3 sequence is 20 residues long. Germline V gives CDR1 SGDLS, CDR2 YYNGEE. The trim removed 3 bases at V and 0 bases at J, leaving 19 bases unmatched. The CDR3 spells CASSAKSRKTGGDHQETQYF. The DNA of the CDR3 is TGTGCCAGCAGCGCCAAAAGTCGGAAGACGGGGGGGGACCACCAAGAGACCCAGTACTTC.

This clonotype was seen more than once but under ten times. CDR3 in amino acids: CSVVQGGQETQYF. Written as DNA, the CDR3 is TGCAGCGTTGTACAGGGTGGGCAAGAGACCCAGTACTTC. The rearrangement links TRBV29-1 to TRBJ2-5; D is perhaps TRBD1 (6 bases). The germline V and J ends were trimmed by 4 bases and 2 bases, with 11 bases remaining between them. Germline-derived CDR1 and CDR2 are SQVTM and ANQGSEA. The CDR3 contains 13 residues.

The J gene is TRBJ2-1, the V gene TRBV4-1, with a weak D call TRBD1 (5 bases). The germline CDR1 and CDR2 sequences are MGHRA and YSYEKL. V dropped 0 bases and J dropped 10 bases, with 16 bases sitting between them. The CDR3 sequence is 15 residues long. CDR3 region: CASSQEGSRGNEQFF. The CDR3 DNA follows: TGCGCCAGCAGCCAAGAAGGTAGTAGGGGAAACGAGCAGTTCTTC.